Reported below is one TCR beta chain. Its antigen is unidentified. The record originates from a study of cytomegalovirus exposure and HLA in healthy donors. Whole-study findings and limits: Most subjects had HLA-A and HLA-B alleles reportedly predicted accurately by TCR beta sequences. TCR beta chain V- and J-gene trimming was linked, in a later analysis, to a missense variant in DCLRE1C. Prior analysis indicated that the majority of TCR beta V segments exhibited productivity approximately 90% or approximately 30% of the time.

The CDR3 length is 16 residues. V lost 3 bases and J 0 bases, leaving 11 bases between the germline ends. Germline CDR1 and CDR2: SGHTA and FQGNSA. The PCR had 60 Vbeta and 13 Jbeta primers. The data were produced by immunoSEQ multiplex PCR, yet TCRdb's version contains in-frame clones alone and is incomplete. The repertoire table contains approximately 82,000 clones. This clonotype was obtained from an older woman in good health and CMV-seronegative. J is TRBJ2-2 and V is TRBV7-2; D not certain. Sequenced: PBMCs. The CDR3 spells CASSFHSSPNTGELFF. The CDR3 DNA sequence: TGTGCCAGCAGCTTTCACAGTTCTCCGAACACCGGGGAGCTGTTTTTT.